This T cell receptor beta chain was sequenced in a study of T cells expressing NK-cell markers (TCRdb year 2020). In the study overall: Seven or eight donors provided sorted CD3+CD56+NKG2C+, CD3+CD56+NKG2C- and CD3+CD56-NKG2C+ T-cell subsets, whose TCR beta-chain repertoires were profiled. Illumina HiSeq 2000/2500, MiSeq or NextSeq was used to sequence libraries as 2 x 150 bp reads. Seven of the eight sequenced donors were HCMV-seropositive and one was HCMV-seronegative. The study sequenced eight donors, all healthy volunteers chosen at random: three men and five women. Points the paper makes about the study in general: In over five donors, the dominant CD3+CD56+NKG2C+ clonotypes were among the top 10 CD8+ clonotypes and accounted for about 1.0-8% of CD8+ T cells. It remained unclear whether the expanded NKG2C-expressing T cell clones were specific for HCMV antigens. Those dominant clonotypes were again the most abundant among CD3+CD56-NKG2C+ cells in several donors, at about 25-60.1%.

To determine HCMV serostatus, a commercial ELISA kit was used to detect HCMV-specific IgG in serum. Ficoll density gradient centrifugation was used to isolate peripheral blood mononuclear cells from blood. Sequenced using an Illumina HiSeq 2000. TCR beta cDNA libraries were prepared using 5'RACE template switching, which introduced a universal primer site and unique molecular identifiers. Synthesis of cDNA was primed from the TCR beta constant segment and was followed by two consecutive PCR amplification steps. On the study's bioinformatics: Reads were demultiplexed and grouped by UMI with MIGEC, and clonotypes were assembled and quantified with MiTCR. To exclude erroneous sequences, any TCR cDNA sequence not supported by at least two reads was discarded. The tcR package was used for downstream repertoire analysis, with clonotypes matched between fractions based on CDR3 nucleotide sequence plus V segment. VDJmatch was used to annotate antigen specificity against VDJdb, with one amino acid substitution in CDR3 permitted. After the reads were reprocessed by TCRdb, one entry was made per CDR3 protein sequence, with no DNA. These V and J calls derive from TCRdb rather than the authors' analysis. This sample's records show roughly 350,000 distinct CDR3 sequences. The top ten clonotypes cover 5.2% of the sample.

As concerns this clonotype: Its antigen is still unknown.

The receptor's source is a man aged 18-70 years in good health. The sample was blood T cells: a sorted CD56 or NKG2C T cell subset, CD4+ or CD8+ T cells, or bulk PBMC T cells (not recorded which).

The CDR3 reads as follows: CATSDPRDGYYEQYF. The V and J segments used are TRBV24-1 and TRBJ2-7; TCRdb's assignment of TRBD1 cannot be checked, as there is no DNA. In the germline V gene, CDR1 corresponds to KGHDR and CDR2 to SFDVKD. Inclusive of the bounding cysteine and phenylalanine, the CDR3 is 15 residues long. DNA was not recorded.